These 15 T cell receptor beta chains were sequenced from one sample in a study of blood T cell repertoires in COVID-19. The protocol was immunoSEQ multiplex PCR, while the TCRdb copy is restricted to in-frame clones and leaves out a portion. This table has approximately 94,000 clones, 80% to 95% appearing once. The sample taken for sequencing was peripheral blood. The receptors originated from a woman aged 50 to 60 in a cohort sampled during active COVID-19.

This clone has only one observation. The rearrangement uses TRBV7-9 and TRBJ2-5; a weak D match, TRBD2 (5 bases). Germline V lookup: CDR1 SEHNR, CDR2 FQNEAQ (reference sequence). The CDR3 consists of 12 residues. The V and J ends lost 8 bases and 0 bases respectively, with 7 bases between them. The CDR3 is CASSRDQETQYF. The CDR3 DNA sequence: TGTGCCAGCTCGAGGGACCAAGAGACCCAGTACTTC.

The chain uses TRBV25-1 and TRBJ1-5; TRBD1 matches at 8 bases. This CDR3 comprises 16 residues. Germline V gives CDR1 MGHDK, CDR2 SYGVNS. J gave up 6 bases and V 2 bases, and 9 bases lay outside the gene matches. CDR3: CASSEASGGEIQPQHF. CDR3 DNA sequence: TGTGCCAGCAGTGAAGCGTCAGGGGGCGAGATTCAGCCCCAGCATTTT.

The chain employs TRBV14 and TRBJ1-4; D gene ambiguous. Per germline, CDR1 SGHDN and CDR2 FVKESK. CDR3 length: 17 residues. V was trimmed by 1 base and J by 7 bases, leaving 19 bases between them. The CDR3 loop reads CASSQAARGPEGEKLFF. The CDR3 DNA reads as TGTGCCAGCAGCCAAGCGGCTCGTGGCCCAGAGGGTGAAAAACTGTTTTTT.

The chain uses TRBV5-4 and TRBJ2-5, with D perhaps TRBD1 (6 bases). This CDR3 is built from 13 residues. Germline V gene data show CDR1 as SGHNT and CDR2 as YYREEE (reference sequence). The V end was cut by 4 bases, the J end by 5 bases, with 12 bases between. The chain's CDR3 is CASSGQGRETQYF. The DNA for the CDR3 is TGTGCCAGCAGCGGGCAGGGGCGCGAGACCCAGTACTTC.

The CDR3 protein is CASSPRETIYGYTF. The CDR3 region has the DNA TGTGCCAGTAGTCCCCGGGAGACAATCTATGGCTACACCTTC. The rearrangement uses TRBV19 and TRBJ1-2; D unclear. The CDR3 contains 14 residues. The ends were cut back, 5 bases at V and 4 bases at J, with 14 bases in the middle. Germline V CDR1 and CDR2: LNHDA, SQIVND (reference sequence).

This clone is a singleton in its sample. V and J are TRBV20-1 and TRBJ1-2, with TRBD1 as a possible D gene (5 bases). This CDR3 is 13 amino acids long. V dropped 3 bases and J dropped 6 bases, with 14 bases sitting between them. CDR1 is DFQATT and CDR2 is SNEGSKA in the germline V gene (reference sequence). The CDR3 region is CSASRQGFDGYTF. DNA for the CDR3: TGCAGTGCTAGTCGGCAGGGCTTCGATGGCTACACCTTC.

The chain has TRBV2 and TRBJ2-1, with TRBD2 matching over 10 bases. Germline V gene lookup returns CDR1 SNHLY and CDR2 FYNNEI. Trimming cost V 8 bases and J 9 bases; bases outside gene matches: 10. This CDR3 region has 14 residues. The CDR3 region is CASLTSGILSEQFF. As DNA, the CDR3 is TGTGCCAGCCTAACTAGCGGGATCCTAAGTGAGCAGTTCTTC.

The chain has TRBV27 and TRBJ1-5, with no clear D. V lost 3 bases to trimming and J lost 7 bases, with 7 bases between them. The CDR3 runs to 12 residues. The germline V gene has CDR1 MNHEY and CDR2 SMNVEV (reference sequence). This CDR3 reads CASSFLGQPQHF. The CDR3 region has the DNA TGTGCCAGCAGTTTTCTAGGACAGCCCCAGCATTTT.

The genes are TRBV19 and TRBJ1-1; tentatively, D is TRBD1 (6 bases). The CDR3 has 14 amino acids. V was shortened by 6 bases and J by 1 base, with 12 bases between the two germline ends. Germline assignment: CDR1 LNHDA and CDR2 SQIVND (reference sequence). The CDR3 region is CASSSWGRNTEAFF. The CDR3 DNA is TGTGCCAGTAGCTCATGGGGGCGGAACACTGAAGCTTTCTTT.

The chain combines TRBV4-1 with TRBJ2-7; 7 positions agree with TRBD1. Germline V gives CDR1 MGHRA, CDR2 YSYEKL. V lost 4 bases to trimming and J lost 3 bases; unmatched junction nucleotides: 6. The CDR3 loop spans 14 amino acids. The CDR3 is CASSPDRDGYEQYF. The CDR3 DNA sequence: TGCGCCAGCAGCCCTGACAGGGACGGCTACGAGCAGTACTTC.

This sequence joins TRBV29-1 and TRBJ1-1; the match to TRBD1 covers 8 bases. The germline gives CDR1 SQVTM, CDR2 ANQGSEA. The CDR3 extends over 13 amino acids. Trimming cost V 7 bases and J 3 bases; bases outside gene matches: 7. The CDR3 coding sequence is TGCAGCGCTGACAGGGGTAGGGACACTGAAGCTTTCTTT. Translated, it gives CSADRGRDTEAFF.

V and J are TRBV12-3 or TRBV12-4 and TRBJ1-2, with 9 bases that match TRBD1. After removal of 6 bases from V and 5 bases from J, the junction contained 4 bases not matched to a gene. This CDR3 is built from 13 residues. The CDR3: CASRQGARYGYTF. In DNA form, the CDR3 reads TGTGCCAGCAGACAGGGGGCGCGGTATGGCTACACCTTC.

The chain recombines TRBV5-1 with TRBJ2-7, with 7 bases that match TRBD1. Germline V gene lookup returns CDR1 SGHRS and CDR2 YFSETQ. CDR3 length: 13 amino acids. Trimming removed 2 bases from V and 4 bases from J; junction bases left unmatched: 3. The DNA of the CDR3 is TGCGCCAGCAGCTTAGACAGGGTGTACGAGCAGTACTTC. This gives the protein CASSLDRVYEQYF. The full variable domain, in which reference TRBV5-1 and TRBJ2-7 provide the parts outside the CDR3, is KAGVTQTPRYLIKTRGQQVTLSCSPISGHRSVSWYQQTPGQGLQFLFEYFSETQRNKGNFPGRFSGRQFSNSRSEMNVSTLELGDSALYLCASSLDRVYEQYFGPGTRLTVT.

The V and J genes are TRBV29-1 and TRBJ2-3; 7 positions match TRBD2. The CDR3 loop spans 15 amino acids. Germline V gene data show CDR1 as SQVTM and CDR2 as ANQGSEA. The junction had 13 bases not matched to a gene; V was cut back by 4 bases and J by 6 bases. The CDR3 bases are TGCAGCGTTGTAAATCGGCGGGAGTATGGCGATACGCAGTATTTT. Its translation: CSVVNRREYGDTQYF.

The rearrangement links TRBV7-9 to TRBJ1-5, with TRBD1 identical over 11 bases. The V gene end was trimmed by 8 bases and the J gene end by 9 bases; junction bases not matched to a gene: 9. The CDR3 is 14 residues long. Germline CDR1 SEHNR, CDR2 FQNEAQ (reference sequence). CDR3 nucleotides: TGTGCCAGCCGAGGACAGGGGGCGGATTCGCCCCAGCATTTT. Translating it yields CASRGQGADSPQHF.